This T cell receptor beta chain stems from a study of T-cell reconstitution after alpha-beta-depleted transplantation in children (dated by TCRdb to 2016 to 2017). A note on the overall study: The study quantitatively tracked T-cell immune reconstitution after TCRalphabeta/CD19-depleted allogeneic hematopoietic cell transplantation in children using TCR repertoire profiling.

Overall study outcomes, separate from this receptor: In some patients, the high TCRbeta diversity seen at day 60 was put down to recipient T cells and intrathymic progenitors that had survived conditioning. About two months after transplant, the apparently early recovery of alphabetaT-cell counts reportedly depended on just several hundred clones that had expanded rapidly and came from non-depleted graft cells. Over subsequent months, a decline in hyperexpanded clone frequencies was noted, and after one year, T-cell counts and TCRbeta diversity were mostly ascribed to newly produced T cells.

The library was built by means of PCR. TCRdb records Illumina HiSeq 2500 as the sequencer. TCR library preparation used molecular barcoding, with unique molecular identifiers applied to normalize quantification of the TCRbeta repertoire. TCRdb reran the public reads through fastp at Q25 and MiXCR, keeping productive beta chains. Rows are unified per CDR3 protein, each entry keeping the most common DNA and genes. Across this sample there are 500,000 or so distinct CDR3 sequences, with 10% to 12% seen only once. The ten biggest clones cover about 15% of the sample. The sample's treatment or condition, from its label and the paper: allogeneic hematopoietic cell transplantation with graft depleted of TCRalphabeta T cells and CD19 B cells. TCRalphabeta/CD19-depleted allogeneic hematopoietic cell grafts were given to the transplant recipients, all of whom were children. From the cysteine through the phenylalanine, the CDR3 covers 15 amino acids. The DNA shown is the 45-base CDR3, in frame from base 1. The CDR1 and CDR2 encoded by the germline V gene are SQVTM and ANQGSEA. V loses 6 bases at its end and J loses 4 bases; junction bases beyond the gene matches: 12.

This clonotype was counted a few times. Its antigen specificity is not known. No quality values exist for individual bases; no much larger clone is one base distant. The sample was PBMCs, mostly from graft donor cells, taken 180 days after TCRalphabeta/CD19-depleted stem cell transplant. This receptor was taken from a female patient aged 2 to 10 who had a stem cell transplant for aplastic anemia, so the T cells may come from the graft donor. Here the chain combines TRBV29-1 and TRBJ1-3, with 7 junctional bases fitting TRBD1. CDR3 reads: CSVLRTGSSGNTIYF. The DNA sequence is as follows: TGCAGCGTCCTGCGGACAGGCTCGAGCGGAAACACCATATATTTT.